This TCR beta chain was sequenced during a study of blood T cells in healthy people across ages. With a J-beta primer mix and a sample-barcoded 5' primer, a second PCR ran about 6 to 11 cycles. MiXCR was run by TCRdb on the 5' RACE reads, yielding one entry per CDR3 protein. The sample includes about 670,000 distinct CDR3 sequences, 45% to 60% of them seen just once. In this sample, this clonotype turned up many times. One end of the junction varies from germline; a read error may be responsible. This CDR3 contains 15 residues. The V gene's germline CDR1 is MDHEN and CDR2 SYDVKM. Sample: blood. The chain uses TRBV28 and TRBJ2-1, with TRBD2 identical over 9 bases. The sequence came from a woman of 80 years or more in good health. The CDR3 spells CASSPLAGGPNEQFF. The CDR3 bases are TGCGCCAGCAGCCCGCTTGCGGGAGGGCCCAATGAGCAGTTCTTC.